The present T cell receptor beta chain was sequenced within a study of T-cell reconstitution after alpha-beta-depleted transplantation in children. With V trimmed by 0 bases and J by 0 bases, 13 bases remained unmatched. The germline CDR1 and CDR2 sequences are DFQATT and SNEGSKA (reference sequence). This CDR3 comprises 19 residues. Library preparation (for TCRbeta) was performed with unique molecular identifiers. MiXCR, applied by TCRdb to the PCR reads, yields one record per CDR3 protein. The table has 200,000 or so distinct CDR3 sequences, about 8.4% seen once. This clonotype was seen a handful of times.

The chain is built from TRBV20-1 and TRBJ2-7; 11 nucleotides agree with TRBD2. This receptor was taken from a male patient aged 2-15 years who had a stem cell transplant for acute myeloid leukemia, so the T cells may come from the graft donor. The sample here was PBMCs, mostly from graft donor cells, taken 360 days after TCRalphabeta/CD19-depleted stem cell transplant. The CDR3 is CSARDLRTSGSLSSYEQYF. The CDR3 DNA reads TGCAGTGCTAGAGATTTAAGAACTAGCGGGAGCCTTAGCTCCTACGAGCAGTACTTC.